Below, 24 T cell receptor beta chains from the same sample are listed, as sequenced in a study of blood T cell repertoires in COVID-19. Assay: immunoSEQ multiplex PCR; the TCRdb copy retains only in-frame clones and omits some. Of some 350,000 clones listed, approximately 90% were seen once; the top ten hold more than 3%. The sequencing input was peripheral blood. The receptor set was obtained from a woman aged 18-29 years who had recovered from COVID-19.

CDR3 DNA sequence: TGTGCCAGCAGCCCGGACTACGGGGGCACAGATACGCAGTATTTT. Translation: CASSPDYGGTDTQYF. This chain uses TRBV2 with TRBJ2-3; the D gene is possibly TRBD2 (6 bases). The germline V gene encodes CDR1 SNHLY and CDR2 FYNNEI. V shed 6 bases and J shed 1 base, with 14 bases lying between them. This CDR3 has 15 amino acids.

This chain uses TRBV5-6 with TRBJ2-1, with 8 bases matching TRBD2. The junction had 5 bases not matched to a gene; V was cut back by 0 bases and J by 3 bases. Germline values: CDR1 SGHDT, CDR2 YYEEEE. This CDR3 contains 16 residues. The CDR3 nucleotides read TGTGCCAGCAGCTTGGAAAGGCTAGCGGGCTACAATGAGCAGTTCTTC. Translation gives CASSLERLAGYNEQFF.

This clone came up once. The chain couples TRBV10-3 to TRBJ2-1, with 9 bases that match TRBD1. V was clipped by 6 bases and J by 5 bases; unmatched bases: 8. Germline CDR1 is ENHRY and CDR2 is SYGVKD. This CDR3 is 15 amino acids long. The CDR3 loop reads CAISTTGGVHNEQFF. CDR3 sequence (DNA): TGTGCCATCAGCACGACAGGGGGTGTCCACAATGAGCAGTTCTTC.

The chain carries TRBV29-1 and TRBJ1-1; 7 nucleotides align to TRBD1. The CDR3 extends over 12 amino acids. Germline CDR1 and CDR2: SQVTM and ANQGSEA. V was pared by 7 bases and J by 6 bases, with 8 bases of the junction left unmatched. CDR3 sequence (DNA): TGCAGCGGTTGGGGGACAGAGCCTGAAGCTTTCTTT. This gives the protein CSGWGTEPEAFF.

The chain has TRBV5-6 and TRBJ2-7; tentative D call: TRBD2 (5 bases). Trimming pared 4 bases from V and 4 bases from J, leaving 12 bases between. CDR1 is SGHDT and CDR2 is YYEEEE in the germline V gene. The CDR3 has 13 residues. CDR3 bases: TGTGCCAGCAGCGGACTCGGATCTTACGAGCAGTACGTC. Protein: CASSGLGSYEQYV.

V and J are TRBV18 and TRBJ2-1; 14 bases match TRBD2. V lost 3 bases, J lost 6 bases, and 13 bases stayed unmatched. CDR3 length: 19 amino acids. Looked up from germline, CDR1 is KGHSH and CDR2 is LQKENI. CDR3 sequence: CASSPTSGRAMGSSNEQFF. The CDR3 region has the DNA TGTGCCAGCTCACCGACTAGCGGGAGGGCCATGGGGAGTAGCAATGAGCAGTTCTTC.

This rearrangement joins TRBV5-4 to TRBJ2-3; TRBD2 matches 8 bases. The CDR3 is 16 amino acids. J gave up 1 base and V 3 bases, and 7 bases lay outside the gene matches. CDR1 and CDR2 from the germline V gene are SGHNT and YYREEE (reference sequence). CDR3 sequence reads: CASSWKRETGTDTQYF. The CDR3 DNA sequence: TGTGCCAGCAGCTGGAAGCGGGAGACGGGCACAGATACGCAGTATTTT.

The rearrangement joins TRBV29-1 to TRBJ2-3; 8 nucleotides agree with TRBD2. CDR1 SQVTM and CDR2 ANQGSEA come from the germline V gene. The CDR3 is made up of 16 amino acids. Germline trimming cut 8 bases from V and 4 bases from J; bases unmatched to any gene: 17. As DNA, the CDR3 is TGCAGCACCGAAGGGAGGAGCGGGAGAGGGGCAGATACGCAGTATTTT. It specifies CSTEGRSGRGADTQYF.

The genes are TRBV4-3 and TRBJ1-2; D ambiguous. The germline gives CDR1 LGHNA, CDR2 YSLEER. This CDR3 spans 15 amino acids. The germline V and J ends were trimmed by 1 base and 4 bases, with 13 bases remaining between them. The CDR3 sequence is CASSQAPGIAYGYTF. CDR3 in DNA: TGCGCCAGCAGCCAAGCTCCGGGGATCGCCTATGGCTACACCTTC.

The rearrangement links TRBV6-5 to TRBJ2-1; 7 bases line up with TRBD1. Losses at the gene ends were 4 bases for V and 8 bases for J; bases not matched to a gene: 11. Germline-derived CDR1 and CDR2 are MNHEY and SVGAGI. There are 15 residues in the CDR3. The CDR3 loop is CASSSPGDSRYEQFF. CDR3 sequence (DNA): TGTGCCAGCAGTTCCCCAGGGGACAGTAGGTATGAGCAGTTCTTC.

The chain combines TRBV19 with TRBJ2-1; 11 positions agree with TRBD1. The CDR3 sequence is 15 residues long. CDR1 and CDR2 (germline): LNHDA, SQIVND (reference sequence). Unmatched junction bases numbered 6, after V lost 1 base and J lost 10 bases. CDR3 sequence (DNA): TGTGCCAGTAGTATAGGTGGACAGGGGGCGTGGGAGCAGTTCTTC. Translation: CASSIGGQGAWEQFF.

CDR3 sequence reads: CAAGGAVDTQYF. CDR3 in DNA: TGTGCCGCAGGGGGCGCGGTAGATACGCAGTATTTT. The chain uses TRBV10-3 and TRBJ2-3, with TRBD1 matching over 8 bases. V was pared by 11 bases and J by 5 bases, with 6 bases of the junction left unmatched. The CDR3 has 12 residues. Germline V CDR1 and CDR2: ENHRY, SYGVKD.

The genes are TRBV6-5 and TRBJ2-1, with 10 bases identical to TRBD2. The CDR3 has 16 residues. Germline V gives CDR1 MNHEY, CDR2 SVGAGI. V lost 4 bases to trimming and J lost 7 bases; unmatched junction nucleotides: 10. In nucleotides, the CDR3 is TGTGCCAGCAGTTCCCCAGCGGGAGGGCCCGGGAATGAGCAGTTCTTC. It yields the protein CASSSPAGGPGNEQFF.

This clone was picked up one time. This chain links TRBV11-3 with TRBJ2-1; D is possibly TRBD2 (5 bases). V dropped 5 bases and J dropped 0 bases, with 8 bases sitting between them. Germline-derived CDR1 and CDR2 are SGHNT and YENEEA. The CDR3 is made up of 14 amino acids. CDR3 coding DNA: TGTGCCAGCAGCAGCGGTTACTCCTACAATGAGCAGTTCTTC. This codes for CASSSGYSYNEQFF.

This clone was seen more than once but under ten times. The V and J genes are TRBV25-1 and TRBJ1-2; 8 bases are a match to TRBD1. V lost 2 bases, J lost 4 bases, and 9 bases stayed unmatched. CDR1 is MGHDK, CDR2 SYGVNS, per germline. The CDR3 consists of 16 residues. The CDR3 DNA sequence: TGTGCCAGCAGTGAAATACAGGGGGATTCGGGCTATGGCTACACCTTC. Amino acids: CASSEIQGDSGYGYTF.

This chain joins TRBV11-3 and TRBJ1-5; no reliable D call. CDR1 SGHNT and CDR2 YENEEA come from the germline V gene. The ends were cut back, 0 bases at V and 10 bases at J, with 10 bases in the middle. This CDR3 is built from 13 residues. The CDR3 sequence is CASSLDLMSPQHF. The CDR3 bases are TGTGCCAGCAGCTTAGATCTAATGAGCCCCCAGCATTTT.

The DNA for the CDR3 is TGTGCCAGCAGTGAACAGGGGGGCAGCTATGGCTACACCTTC. Amino acids: CASSEQGGSYGYTF. The chain joins TRBV2 to TRBJ1-2; 7 nucleotides align to TRBD1. The CDR3 covers 14 residues. Germline CDR1 is SNHLY and CDR2 is FYNNEI. The junction had 4 bases not matched to a gene; V was cut back by 2 bases and J by 4 bases.

CDR3 protein: CASSLGTESNEKLFF. The DNA for the CDR3 is TGTGCCAGCAGCCTCGGGACAGAGAGTAATGAAAAACTGTTTTTT. The rearrangement joins TRBV9 to TRBJ1-4; 7 positions agree with TRBD1. This CDR3 has 15 residues. CDR1 is SGDLS and CDR2 is YYNGEE in the germline V gene. V was clipped by 4 bases and J by 4 bases; unmatched bases: 7.

J is TRBJ2-1 and V is TRBV2; 9 nucleotides match TRBD2. This CDR3 has 14 amino acids. Germline lookup yields CDR1 SNHLY and CDR2 FYNNEI. V dropped 7 bases and J dropped 3; count of bases not matched to a gene: 4. The CDR3 sequence is CASTGGRVYNEQFF. The CDR3 DNA reads as TGTGCCAGCACGGGCGGGAGGGTCTACAATGAGCAGTTCTTC.

The sample holds a few counts of this clone. V is TRBV24-1 and J is TRBJ1-2; 9 positions match TRBD1. The CDR3 is 14 residues long. Germline CDR1 reads KGHDR; CDR2 reads SFDVKD. V dropped 3 bases and J dropped 8; count of bases not matched to a gene: 6. CDR3: CATSDTDRGRGYTF. CDR3 coding DNA: TGTGCCACCAGTGATACGGACAGGGGAAGAGGCTACACCTTC.

This clone came up once. V is TRBV6-5 and J is TRBJ1-2, with 11 bases aligning to TRBD1. The junction had 9 bases not matched to a gene; V was cut back by 4 bases and J by 5 bases. CDR3 length: 16 residues. Germline CDR1 reads MNHEY; CDR2 reads SVGAGI. CDR3 residues: CASSSSGTGGLYGYTF. CDR3 in DNA: TGTGCCAGCAGTTCTTCCGGGACAGGGGGATTATATGGCTACACCTTC.

This rearrangement joins TRBV5-8 to TRBJ2-1; 9 nucleotides match TRBD2. The junction had 6 bases not matched to a gene; V was cut back by 0 bases and J by 8 bases. The CDR3 extends over 15 amino acids. Germline loops: CDR1 SGHTS, CDR2 YDEGEE. The CDR3 DNA reads TGTGCCAGCAGCTTGGGGTCTAGCGGGAACGATGAGCAGTTCTTC. Translated: CASSLGSSGNDEQFF.

This chain links TRBV4-3 with TRBJ2-3; TRBD2 matches at 13 bases. Per the germline V gene, CDR1 is LGHNA and CDR2 is YSLEER. This CDR3 region has 16 residues. The J segment lost 6 bases and the V segment lost 4 bases, leaving 7 bases of the junction unmatched. Here the CDR3 DNA reads TGCGCCAGCAGCCCCAGGACTAGCGGGAGTGGTGATACGCAGTATTTT. As protein: CASSPRTSGSGDTQYF.

The V gene is TRBV7-9, the J gene TRBJ1-1; D might be TRBD1 (6 bases). V lost 9 bases and J 0 bases, leaving 14 bases between the germline ends. The CDR3 runs 14 residues. CDR1 and CDR2 from the germline V gene are SEHNR and FQNEAQ (reference sequence). The CDR3 DNA reads as TGTGCCAGTCTTGGGGGCTACTTGAACACTGAAGCTTTCTTT. This sequence encodes CASLGGYLNTEAFF.